This T cell receptor beta chain derives from a study of blood T cell repertoires in COVID-19. Study as a whole: Some COVID-19 samples were acute and others convalescent; all came from the United States, Italy and Spain.

The CDR3 has 14 residues. CDR1 is LNHDA and CDR2 is SQIVND in the germline V gene (reference sequence). V dropped 3 bases and J dropped 6 bases, with 12 bases sitting between them. In the original processing: Reference gene primer amplification gave nucleated cell count estimates. TCRdb's copy holds only in-frame clones and misses some; the assay was immunoSEQ multiplex PCR. The DNA was the basis for D and trimming; V, J and clone size are from that table. Of roughly 190,000 clones listed, 82% are singletons. Participants were aged 18 to 89 years from more than 20 US areas. Cohorts were assigned according to the clinical history that participants reported.

The sample consisted of PBMCs or T cells enriched from blood (not recorded which). The TCR originated in a woman aged 60-75 years with acute COVID-19. The chain recombines TRBV19 with TRBJ2-1; D is possibly TRBD1 (6 bases). The CDR3 sequence is CASSMGQGINEQFF. CDR3 in DNA: TGTGCCAGTAGTATGGGGCAGGGGATCAATGAGCAGTTCTTC.